A single sample gave rise to the 30 T cell receptor beta chains below, sequenced in a study of radiotherapy plus CTLA-4 blockade in lung cancer. The assay was immunoSEQ multiplex PCR, and TCRdb's table has in-frame clones only and misses some. The table records roughly 120,000 clones, about 80% of them present only once. The source was peripheral blood, collected from a patient treated with radiotherapy plus ipilimumab. The receptor set was obtained from a human donor with non-small cell lung cancer that progressed on radiotherapy plus ipilimumab. Some clones in this sample may be carry-over from other donors' samples.

The genes are TRBV21-1 and TRBJ1-6. TRBV21-1 is a pseudogene segment. This CDR3 spans 15 amino acids. CDR3 coding DNA: TGTGCCAGCAGATATGAGGGAGGAAGTTATTCACCCCTCCACTTT. It codes for CASRYEGGSYSPLHF.

This clone was picked up one time. The chain combines TRBV30 with TRBJ2-2; 8 bases align to TRBD1. Germline-derived CDR1 and CDR2 are GTSNPN and SVGIG (reference sequence). The V segment lost 3 bases and the J segment 8 bases; nucleotides outside the gene matches: 8. CDR3 length: 14 residues. The CDR3 coding sequence is TGTGCCTGGAGGTTACAGGGGGATTATGGGGAGCTGTTTTTT. This sequence encodes CAWRLQGDYGELFF. Combining the CDR3 with reference TRBV30 and TRBJ2-2 gives the whole variable domain SQTIHQWPATLVQPVGSPLSLECTVEGTSNPNLYWYRQAAGRGLQLLFYSVGIGQISSEVPQNLSASRPQDRQFILSSKKLLLSDSGFYLCAWRLQGDYGELFFGEGSRLTVL.

This clone was seen a handful of times. This chain joins TRBV27 and TRBJ2-2, with TRBD2 matching 9 bases. The CDR3 extends over 15 amino acids. In germline, CDR1 is MNHEY, CDR2 SMNVEV (reference sequence). V was clipped by 5 bases and J by 9 bases; unmatched bases: 10. DNA of the CDR3: TGTGCCAGCAGTCCCGGCGGGGGGGCGGGGAGGGAGCTGTTTTTT. Encoded protein: CASSPGGGAGRELFF.

The chain carries TRBV5-1 and TRBJ2-3; D unresolved. V shed 5 bases and J shed 2 bases, with 12 bases lying between them. This CDR3 is built from 14 residues. Germline-derived CDR1 and CDR2 are SGHRS and YFSETQ. CDR3 DNA: TGCGCCAGCAGGAGGCAACCCCTCACAGATACGCAGTATTTT. Its protein is CASRRQPLTDTQYF.

The chain recombines TRBV7-9 with TRBJ1-1; 11 bases are shared with TRBD1. The CDR3 totals 14 residues. Per the germline V gene, CDR1 is SEHNR and CDR2 is FQNEAQ (reference sequence). Losses at the gene ends were 4 bases for V and 11 bases for J; bases not matched to a gene: 9. In nucleotides, the CDR3 is TGTGCCAGCAGCTCGACCTCGGACAGGGGGCATGCTTTCTTT. It encodes CASSSTSDRGHAFF.

The rearrangement links TRBV6-5 to TRBJ2-5; 8 nucleotides line up with TRBD1. The CDR3 contains 16 residues. The ends lost 0 bases at V and 5 bases at J; junction bases unmatched: 8. Germline assignment: CDR1 MNHEY and CDR2 SVGAGI. The CDR3 DNA reads as TGTGCCAGCAGTTACTCGATAGGGGCAGGGGGCGAGACCCAGTACTTC. Its translation: CASSYSIGAGGETQYF.

The chain recombines TRBV19 with TRBJ2-3, with 7 bases that match TRBD1. Losses at the gene ends were 4 bases for V and 2 bases for J; bases not matched to a gene: 6. Germline V lookup: CDR1 LNHDA, CDR2 SQIVND (reference sequence). The length of the CDR3 is 15 residues. CDR3 loop: CASSRGQRYTDTQYF. In DNA, the CDR3 is TGTGCCAGTAGTAGGGGACAGCGTTACACAGATACGCAGTATTTT.

The chain links TRBV10-3 to TRBJ2-3; a possible D gene is TRBD1 (6 bases). Trimming removed 8 bases at V and 6 bases at J, with 18 bases between. This CDR3 region has 14 residues. Germline V gene data show CDR1 as ENHRY and CDR2 as SYGVKD. This chain's CDR3 is CAISRGAEGDTQYF. DNA for the CDR3: TGTGCCATCTCCAGGGGCGCCGAGGGCGATACGCAGTATTTT.

The chain employs TRBV28 and TRBJ1-5, with 9 positions matching TRBD1. The CDR3 contains 14 residues. Germline CDR1 is MDHEN and CDR2 is SYDVKM. Trimming cost V 5 bases and J 6 bases; bases outside gene matches: 5. CDR3 sequence reads: CASSLTGGGQPQHF. The CDR3, as DNA: TGTGCCAGCAGTCTTACAGGGGGCGGTCAGCCCCAGCATTTT.

V is TRBV19 and J is TRBJ1-5; D not resolved. The germline gives CDR1 LNHDA, CDR2 SQIVND (reference sequence). The CDR3 has 12 amino acids. The germline V and J ends were trimmed by 3 bases and 6 bases, with 6 bases remaining between them. CDR3 bases: TGTGCCAGTAGTATGGGCGTTCAGCCCCAGCATTTT. It encodes CASSMGVQPQHF.

The chain uses TRBV5-1 and TRBJ1-1; the match to TRBD1 covers 8 bases. The CDR3 sequence is 14 residues long. The junction had 4 bases not matched to a gene; V was cut back by 2 bases and J by 4 bases. Germline V lookup: CDR1 SGHRS, CDR2 YFSETQ. This CDR3 reads CASSFQTGVTEAFF. The CDR3 DNA reads TGCGCCAGCAGCTTTCAGACAGGGGTCACTGAAGCTTTCTTT.

As to this clone: Additional DNA sequences in this sample encode the identical CDR3. V usage is TRBV18 and J usage is TRBJ1-2; perhaps TRBD1 as D (6 bases). Germline V lookup: CDR1 KGHSH, CDR2 LQKENI. The ends were cut back, 2 bases at V and 2 bases at J, with 9 bases in the middle. The CDR3 is 14 residues long. The CDR3 DNA is TGTGCCAGCTCACCAGCAGGGGCGAACTATGGCTACACCTTC. Protein: CASSPAGANYGYTF.

J is TRBJ1-4 and V is TRBV28, with D perhaps matching TRBD1 (6 bases). This CDR3 region has 14 residues. CDR1 and CDR2 from the germline V gene are MDHEN and SYDVKM. The V end was cut by 6 bases, the J end by 2 bases, with 10 bases between. This chain's CDR3 is CASRLGGTNEKLFF. The CDR3 DNA reads as TGTGCCAGCAGACTAGGGGGTACTAATGAAAAACTGTTTTTT.

This chain joins TRBV7-9 and TRBJ2-3, with D maybe TRBD1 (5 bases). Trimming cost V 3 bases and J 2 bases, with 15 bases left between them. This CDR3 spans 16 amino acids. CDR1 is SEHNR and CDR2 is FQNEAQ in the germline V gene (reference sequence). Here the CDR3 reads CASSLDWGGSTDTQYF. CDR3 DNA sequence: TGTGCCAGCAGCTTGGATTGGGGCGGATCCACAGATACGCAGTATTTT.

The chain is built from TRBV25-1 and TRBJ1-2; 8 bases align to TRBD1. V dropped 8 bases and J dropped 7; count of bases not matched to a gene: 15. The CDR3 totals 15 residues. The V gene's germline CDR1 is MGHDK and CDR2 SYGVNS. The CDR3 is CASGGHGQGEGGYTF. CDR3 sequence (DNA): TGTGCCAGCGGGGGTCATGGACAGGGAGAGGGTGGCTACACCTTC.

The chain joins TRBV5-6 to TRBJ1-2, with D hard to call. The V gene lost 5 bases and the J gene lost 4 bases, with 21 bases spanning the gap. CDR1 and CDR2 from the germline V gene are SGHDT and YYEEEE. There are 16 residues in the CDR3. The CDR3, as DNA: TGTGCCAGCAGTCCCGCACTTGGGCCTCGACTCTATGGCTACACCTTC. Amino acids: CASSPALGPRLYGYTF.

The chain links TRBV2 to TRBJ1-1; D is ambiguous. CDR1 and CDR2 from the germline V gene are SNHLY and FYNNEI. The CDR3 sequence is 13 residues long. The ends were cut back, 2 bases at V and 5 bases at J, with 9 bases in the middle. The CDR3 bases are TGTGCCAGCAGTGAATATCAGAGGACTGAAGCTTTCTTT. This encodes CASSEYQRTEAFF.

V and J are TRBV20-1 and TRBJ1-2; D gene ambiguous. V shed 5 bases and J shed 2 bases, with 6 bases lying between them. CDR3 length equals 11 residues. Germline CDR1 DFQATT, CDR2 SNEGSKA (reference sequence). For the CDR3, the DNA is TGCAGTGCTCCTGTAAACTATGGCTACACCTTC. Residues: CSAPVNYGYTF.

The V gene is TRBV27, the J gene TRBJ2-1; D remains unclear. The length of the CDR3 is 13 residues. With 2 bases removed from V and 7 bases from J, the gap between germline ends came to 9 bases. CDR1 and CDR2 (germline): MNHEY, SMNVEV (reference sequence). CDR3 DNA sequence: TGTGCCAGCAGTTTACGGTGGGGTAATGAGCAGTTCTTC. Its protein product is CASSLRWGNEQFF.

The CDR3 nucleotides read TGTGCCAGCTCAGCAGAGGGAACAGGGGCTTACGCTGAAGCTTTCTTT. Its protein product is CASSAEGTGAYAEAFF. This chain links TRBV18 with TRBJ1-1, with 7 positions matching TRBD1. Germline V gene data show CDR1 as KGHSH and CDR2 as LQKENI. This CDR3 comprises 16 residues. The V and J ends lost 5 bases and 6 bases, in that order; junction bases with no gene match: 15.

The count of this clone is one. The chain is built from TRBV5-1 and TRBJ1-3; the D is unclear. The CDR3 has 15 residues. The germline V gene has CDR1 SGHRS and CDR2 YFSETQ. Between the trimmed V and J ends, which lost 0 bases and 0 bases, there was a span of 7 bases. This CDR3 reads CASSLAAGSGNTIYF. CDR3 nucleotide sequence: TGCGCCAGCAGCTTGGCCGCGGGCTCTGGAAACACCATATATTTT.

This chain joins TRBV7-9 and TRBJ1-4; 9 nucleotides align to TRBD1. J gave up 8 bases and V 2 bases, and 3 bases lay outside the gene matches. CDR1 and CDR2 (germline): SEHNR, FQNEAQ (reference sequence). The CDR3 consists of 14 residues. CDR3 bases: TGTGCCAGCAGCTTACCCACAGGGGGCGAAAAACTGTTTTTT. This sequence encodes CASSLPTGGEKLFF.

V is TRBV2 and J is TRBJ2-5; a weak D match, TRBD1 (6 bases). V was clipped by 4 bases and J by 5 bases, with 17 bases between them. The CDR3 has 15 amino acids. Germline lookup yields CDR1 SNHLY and CDR2 FYNNEI. CDR3 sequence: CASSGRTGTRETQYF. Here the CDR3 DNA reads TGTGCCAGCAGTGGCCGCACAGGGACGCGCGAGACCCAGTACTTC. The complete variable domain, with remaining parts taken from reference TRBV2 and TRBJ2-5, reads EPEVTQTPSHQVTQMGQEVILRCVPISNHLYFYWYRQILGQKVEFLVSFYNNEISEKSEIFDDQFSVERPDGSNFTLKIRSTKLEDSAMYFCASSGRTGTRETQYFGPGTRLLVL.

This clone appeared a few times. V usage is TRBV4-1 and J usage is TRBJ1-3; 7 bases line up with TRBD1. Germline V gene sequence: CDR1 MGHRA, CDR2 YSYEKL. V lost 1 base to trimming and J lost 5 bases; unmatched junction nucleotides: 5. The CDR3 runs to 15 residues. The CDR3 region is CASSQGDRSRNTIYF. The CDR3 DNA reads TGCGCCAGCAGCCAAGGGGACAGAAGCAGAAACACCATATATTTT.

The chain is built from TRBV2 and TRBJ1-1; 11 bases are a match to TRBD1. The length of the CDR3 is 14 residues. The germline V gene encodes CDR1 SNHLY and CDR2 FYNNEI. The CDR3 DNA follows: TGTGCTGGACAGGGGGCATTTTCGGGTACTGAAGCTTTCTTT. Protein: CAGQGAFSGTEAFF. Full variable domain (rest looked up from reference TRBV2 and TRBJ1-1): EPEVTQTPSHQVTQMGQEVILRCVPISNHLYFYWYRQILGQKVEFLVSFYNNEISEKSEIFDDQFSVERPDGSNFTLKIRSTKLEDSAMYFCAGQGAFSGTEAFFGQGTRLTVV.

This clone was seen a handful of times. This rearrangement joins TRBV27 to TRBJ2-1, with D unresolved. CDR1 MNHEY and CDR2 SMNVEV come from the germline V gene (reference sequence). This CDR3 spans 13 amino acids. The V and J ends lost 0 bases and 7 bases respectively, with 7 bases between them. The CDR3 bases are TGTGCCAGCAGTTTATCCCGGCAGAATGAGCAGTTCTTC. Protein: CASSLSRQNEQFF.

This chain connects TRBV18 to TRBJ1-4; D remains ambiguous. The CDR3 runs 16 residues. V gave up 3 bases and J gave up 8 bases, with 19 bases separating them. Per germline, CDR1 KGHSH and CDR2 LQKENI. The CDR3 reads CASSPVFELDREKLFF. The CDR3 bases are TGTGCCAGCTCACCCGTATTTGAGCTGGATCGGGAAAAACTGTTTTTT.

This clone occurred once. The rearrangement links TRBV14 to TRBJ2-1, with D perhaps matching TRBD1 or TRBD2 (5 bases each). The CDR3 is made up of 15 amino acids. V lost 5 bases and J 3 bases, leaving 14 bases between the germline ends. CDR1 is SGHDN and CDR2 is FVKESK in the germline V gene. CDR3 DNA sequence: TGTGCCAGCAGCGAATTGTTGGGGGACTACAATGAGCAGTTCTTC. It encodes CASSELLGDYNEQFF.

V is TRBV29-1 and J is TRBJ1-2; 11 nucleotides align to TRBD1. The CDR3 runs to 18 residues. Germline V lookup: CDR1 SQVTM, CDR2 ANQGSEA. Germline trimming cut 4 bases from V and 4 bases from J; bases unmatched to any gene: 17. CDR3 region: CSVGKSGAGTGGVYGYTF. As DNA, the CDR3 is TGCAGCGTTGGAAAGAGTGGCGCCGGGACAGGGGGAGTCTATGGCTACACCTTC.

Comment on this clone: Distinct nucleotide sequences in the sample also encode this CDR3. This chain's CDR3 is CASSSRPYEQYF. CDR3 DNA sequence: TGTGCCAGCAGCTCCCGTCCCTACGAGCAGTACTTC. The chain combines TRBV11-2 with TRBJ2-7; D remains ambiguous. The germline CDR1 and CDR2 sequences are SGHAT and FQNNGV. The CDR3 runs to 12 residues. V was pared by 4 bases and J by 2 bases, with 6 bases between.